The 27 T cell receptor beta chains below all came from one sample that was sequenced in a study of blood T cell repertoires in COVID-19 (dated by TCRdb to 2020 to 2021). The library came from the immunoSEQ multiplex PCR assay. The source is immuneACCESS, and TCRdb retained only in-frame sequences with V and J called. Part of the clones is not carried over; for the studies checked, unresolved V genes explain less than half of this, and the remainder is unexplained. The sample yields fewer than 250,000 clones; roughly 85% were counted once. 0.98% of the sample is held by the ten biggest clonotypes. The sequencing input was peripheral blood. These receptors were taken from a man between 40 and 49 years old with acute or convalescent COVID-19.

The genes are TRBV28 and TRBJ2-1; a possible D gene is TRBD2 (8 bases). Trimming shortened V by 5 bases and J by 3 bases, and 17 bases separated the two germline ends. This CDR3 is 16 amino acids long. From germline, CDR1 is MDHEN and CDR2 SYDVKM. The CDR3, as DNA: TGTGCCAGCAGTAGACAGGGACTAGGAGGCTACAATGAGCAGTTCTTC. This encodes CASSRQGLGGYNEQFF.

The gene calls are TRBV7-3 and TRBJ2-7; D remains ambiguous. The CDR3 sequence is 14 residues long. CDR1 and CDR2 (germline): SGHTA, FQGTGA. The V end lost 0 bases, the J end lost 5 bases, and 11 bases lay between the germline ends. This CDR3 is CASSLTAGSNEQYF. The CDR3 nucleotides are TGTGCCAGCAGCTTAACGGCAGGCTCAAACGAGCAGTACTTC.

The rearrangement joins TRBV7-8 to TRBJ2-7; D call uncertain. The V gene's germline CDR1 is SGHVS and CDR2 FQNEAQ. The CDR3 covers 14 residues. V lost 0 bases and J 2 bases, leaving 8 bases between the germline ends. CDR3 nucleotide sequence: TGTGCCAGCAGCTTAGCCCAGGTGCCCTACGAGCAGTACTTC. It encodes CASSLAQVPYEQYF.

V gene TRBV12-3 or TRBV12-4 combines with J gene TRBJ1-3; no definite D call. Trimming pared 3 bases from V and 3 bases from J, leaving 3 bases between. The CDR3 consists of 12 residues. As DNA, the CDR3 is TGTGCCAGCAGTTTCTTTGGAAACACCATATATTTT. Residues: CASSFFGNTIYF.

The chain couples TRBV7-3 to TRBJ2-1; TRBD1 matches 8 bases. CDR1 and CDR2 from the germline V gene are SGHTA and FQGTGA. J lost 4 bases, V lost 4 bases, and 9 bases had no gene match. This CDR3 comprises 16 residues. CDR3 amino acids: CASSSAGGGGYNEQFF. CDR3 sequence (DNA): TGTGCCAGCAGCTCGGCAGGGGGCGGCGGATACAATGAGCAGTTCTTC.

This chain joins TRBV10-1 and TRBJ1-6, with TRBD1 matching over 9 bases. The CDR3 is made up of 13 amino acids. The V gene's germline CDR1 is WNHNN and CDR2 SYGVQD (reference sequence). V lost 4 bases, J lost 11 bases, and 3 bases stayed unmatched. In DNA form, the CDR3 reads TGCGCCAGCAGTGCCCGACAGGGGGCACCCCTCCACTTT. It encodes CASSARQGAPLHF.

The V call is TRBV9, the J call TRBJ2-5, with 8 bases aligning to TRBD2. The CDR3 length is 15 residues. Germline assignment: CDR1 SGDLS and CDR2 YYNGEE. Trimming took 0 bases from V and 1 from J; bases not matched to a gene: 2. CDR3 in amino acids: CASSVGLASQETQYF. The CDR3 coding sequence is TGTGCCAGCAGCGTAGGACTAGCGAGCCAAGAGACCCAGTACTTC.

This chain joins TRBV7-2 and TRBJ1-1; D is undetermined. This CDR3 spans 13 amino acids. V was trimmed by 5 bases and J by 9 bases, leaving 16 bases between them. Germline-derived CDR1 and CDR2 are SGHTA and FQGNSA. The CDR3 sequence: CASSERSLGKAFF. The CDR3 bases are TGTGCCAGCAGCGAGCGCTCCCTTGGAAAAGCTTTCTTT. Based on the CDR3 plus reference TRBV7-2 and TRBJ1-1, the full variable domain is GAGVSQSPSNKVTEKGKDVELRCDPISGHTALYWYRQSLGQGLEFLIYFQGNSAPDKSGLPSDRFSAERTGGSVSTLTIQRTQQEDSAVYLCASSERSLGKAFFGQGTRLTVV.

The rearrangement joins TRBV13 to TRBJ1-1; D call uncertain. With 5 bases removed from V and 2 bases from J, the gap between germline ends came to 15 bases. The CDR3 contains 15 residues. CDR1 PRHDT and CDR2 FYEKMQ come from the germline V gene (reference sequence). Here the CDR3 DNA reads TGTGCCAGCAGCCCCTCCGAAAGACTTAACACTGAAGCTTTCTTT. This gives the protein CASSPSERLNTEAFF.

This chain joins TRBV4-3 and TRBJ2-7, with D perhaps matching TRBD1 (6 bases). The CDR3 is made up of 14 amino acids. Germline CDR1 and CDR2: LGHNA and YSLEER. Trimming shortened V by 3 bases and J by 1 base, and 10 bases separated the two germline ends. The CDR3 protein is CASSQSRGSYEQYF. The DNA for the CDR3 is TGCGCCAGCAGCCAGTCCAGGGGATCCTACGAGCAGTACTTC.

The rearrangement uses TRBV4-2 and TRBJ1-2; tentative D call: TRBD1 (5 bases). Per germline, CDR1 LGHNA and CDR2 YNFKEQ. The V and J ends lost 2 bases and 4 bases respectively, with 17 bases between them. The length of the CDR3 is 16 residues. In DNA form, the CDR3 reads TGTGCCAGCAGCCAACCACCGGGCAGGGATTTCTATGGCTACACCTTC. Translating it yields CASSQPPGRDFYGYTF.

V and J are TRBV3-1 (or the pseudogene TRBV3-2) and TRBJ1-3; tentative D call: TRBD1 (6 bases). V lost 2 bases and J lost 1, with 12 bases in between. Germline lookup yields CDR1 LGHDT and CDR2 YNNKEL (reference sequence). This CDR3 region has 16 residues. The CDR3 DNA is TGTGCCAGCAGCCAACTTACTCAGGGGTCTGGAAACACCATATATTTT. It yields the protein CASSQLTQGSGNTIYF.

V is TRBV28 and J is TRBJ1-2, with D possibly matching TRBD1 (6 bases). V was trimmed by 7 bases and J by 2 bases, leaving 11 bases between them. The CDR3 is made up of 13 amino acids. The germline V gene has CDR1 MDHEN and CDR2 SYDVKM. The DNA of the CDR3 is TGTGCCAGCAACGGTAGGGGGAACTATGGCTACACCTTC. Translated, it gives CASNGRGNYGYTF.

The chain couples TRBV19 to TRBJ2-7, with D tentatively TRBD1 (5 bases). This CDR3 contains 13 residues. The germline V gene has CDR1 LNHDA and CDR2 SQIVND (reference sequence). Trimming took off 4 bases at V and 1 base at J, with 8 bases between the two ends. The CDR3 sequence is CASSTSGSYEQYF. The DNA of the CDR3 is TGTGCCAGTAGTACTTCAGGGTCCTACGAGCAGTACTTC.

This clone was recorded once. V gene TRBV5-5 combines with J gene TRBJ1-2; the D gene is possibly TRBD1 (6 bases). Trimming stripped 0 bases from V and 4 bases from J, with 10 bases between. CDR3 size: 14 residues. The germline gives CDR1 SGHKS, CDR2 YYEKEE (reference sequence). The CDR3 nucleotides are TGTGCCAGCAGCTTGGAGGGGGACGGCTATGGCTACACCTTC. Residues: CASSLEGDGYGYTF. The complete variable domain, with remaining parts taken from reference TRBV5-5 and TRBJ1-2, reads DAGVTQSPTHLIKTRGQQVTLRCSPISGHKSVSWYQQVLGQGPQFIFQYYEKEERGRGNFPDRFSARQFPNYSSELNVNALLLGDSALYLCASSLEGDGYGYTFGSGTRLTVV.

V and J are TRBV5-4 and TRBJ2-7; the D gene is possibly TRBD2 (5 bases). Germline-derived CDR1 and CDR2 are SGHNT and YYREEE (reference sequence). V was pared by 4 bases and J by 0 bases, with 17 bases between. There are 16 residues in the CDR3. The CDR3 DNA is TGTGCCAGCAGCCCCGGTCCCCAGCGGAGCTCCTACGAGCAGTACTTC. This sequence encodes CASSPGPQRSSYEQYF.

This clone was counted a few times. This sequence joins TRBV19 and TRBJ1-1; tentative D call: TRBD1 (6 bases). Trimming shortened V by 2 bases and J by 1 base, and 8 bases separated the two germline ends. Germline-derived CDR1 and CDR2 are LNHDA and SQIVND (reference sequence). The CDR3 spans 14 residues. Written as DNA, the CDR3 is TGTGCCAGTAGTATAAGGGGGGGGAACACTGAAGCTTTCTTT. This codes for CASSIRGGNTEAFF.

The V call is TRBV7-8, the J call TRBJ1-2; tentative D call: TRBD1 (6 bases). The CDR3 consists of 14 residues. Germline V CDR1 and CDR2: SGHVS, FQNEAQ. V lost 5 bases and J 0 bases, leaving 10 bases between the germline ends. CDR3 DNA sequence: TGTGCCAGCAGCCTGGACAGATCTAACTATGGCTACACCTTC. Its protein product is CASSLDRSNYGYTF.

Here the CDR3 reads CASSQESDSPLHF. In DNA form, the CDR3 reads TGCGCCAGCAGCCAAGAATCGGATTCACCCCTCCACTTT. The rearrangement links TRBV4-1 to TRBJ1-6; D is unresolved. This CDR3 is built from 13 residues. Germline V CDR1 and CDR2: MGHRA, YSYEKL. The ends were cut back, 0 bases at V and 8 bases at J, with 5 bases in the middle.

The V gene is TRBV11-2, the J gene TRBJ1-1, with D perhaps matching TRBD1 (6 bases). CDR1 is SGHAT and CDR2 is FQNNGV in the germline V gene. Trimming took 1 base from V and 3 from J, leaving 18 bases between them. The CDR3 is made up of 17 amino acids. This chain's CDR3 is CASSLVGRRGRDTEAFF. As DNA, the CDR3 is TGTGCCAGCAGCTTAGTTGGGCGCAGGGGCCGGGACACTGAAGCTTTCTTT.

The rearrangement joins TRBV5-1 to TRBJ1-3, with 10 bases identical to TRBD1. V shed 2 bases and J 2 bases; nucleotides not matched to a gene: 4. This CDR3 is built from 16 residues. Germline V gene lookup returns CDR1 SGHRS and CDR2 YFSETQ. The CDR3 here is CASSFGTGEAGNTIYF. The CDR3 DNA sequence: TGCGCCAGCAGCTTTGGGACAGGGGAGGCTGGAAACACCATATATTTT.

The chain is built from TRBV10-1 and TRBJ1-1, with D unclear. The CDR3 runs 15 residues. V lost 9 bases and J 5 bases, leaving 22 bases between the germline ends. The germline CDR1 and CDR2 sequences are WNHNN and SYGVQD (reference sequence). The CDR3 DNA is TGCGCCAGAAAAAACCGGAGCAGATCCCGTACTGAAGCTTTCTTT. Amino acids: CARKNRSRSRTEAFF.

The genes are TRBV3-1 (or the pseudogene TRBV3-2) and TRBJ1-1; D gene unclear. Germline CDR1 is LGHDT and CDR2 is YNNKEL (reference sequence). V was trimmed by 7 bases and J by 1 base, leaving 10 bases between them. The CDR3 contains 13 residues. CDR3 DNA sequence: TGTGCCAGCACACAACAACCGAACACTGAAGCTTTCTTT. Residues: CASTQQPNTEAFF.

This clone was counted only a few times. The chain combines TRBV5-5 with TRBJ1-4, with 7 bases matching TRBD1. Germline V gene sequence: CDR1 SGHKS, CDR2 YYEKEE (reference sequence). Losses at the gene ends were 4 bases for V and 7 bases for J; bases not matched to a gene: 10. The CDR3 consists of 15 residues. CDR3 nucleotide sequence: TGTGCCAGCAGCAGGGAGACAGGGAGTTTTGAAAAACTGTTTTTT. Protein sequence: CASSRETGSFEKLFF.

This clone has a single count. This chain connects TRBV28 to TRBJ1-2, with 8 positions matching TRBD1. The CDR3 is 13 amino acids. Per the germline V gene, CDR1 is MDHEN and CDR2 is SYDVKM. The V segment lost 6 bases and the J segment 3 bases; nucleotides outside the gene matches: 3. The CDR3 sequence is CASRRTGYYGYTF. In nucleotides, the CDR3 is TGTGCCAGCAGACGGACAGGGTACTATGGCTACACCTTC.

This chain connects TRBV14 to TRBJ1-5, with D uncertain. V was cut by 1 base and J by 8 bases, with 6 bases left in between. The V gene's germline CDR1 is SGHDN and CDR2 FVKESK. The CDR3 extends over 12 amino acids. This CDR3 is CASSQAGKPQHF. The CDR3 bases are TGTGCCAGCAGCCAAGCAGGAAAGCCCCAGCATTTT.

The V and J genes are TRBV9 and TRBJ2-7, with 7 bases identical to TRBD1. V shed 1 base, J shed 5 bases, and the junction held 6 bases outside the gene matches. The length of the CDR3 is 14 residues. CDR1 SGDLS and CDR2 YYNGEE come from the germline V gene. This CDR3 is CASSVMSGGNEQYF. The CDR3 coding sequence is TGTGCCAGCAGCGTAATGTCAGGGGGAAACGAGCAGTACTTC. Full variable domain (missing parts from reference TRBV9 and TRBJ2-7): DSGVTQTPKHLITATGQRVTLRCSPRSGDLSVYWYQQSLDQGLQFLIQYYNGEERAKGNILERFSAQQFPDLHSELNLSSLELGDSALYFCASSVMSGGNEQYFGPGTRLTVT.